This TCR beta chain was captured by sequencing in a study of cytomegalovirus exposure and HLA in healthy donors. CDR3 length: 14 amino acids. CDR1 is MGHDK and CDR2 is SYGVNS in the germline V gene. Trimming cost V 2 bases and J 5 bases, with 12 bases left between them. The PCR made use of 60 Vbeta and 13 Jbeta primers. Measured with immunoSEQ multiplex PCR; TCRdb has only the in-frame clones, and not every one. Found here are more than 200,000 clones, 55% to 75% of them singletons; the top ten hold less than 3%. Concerning this clone itself: The antigen is undetermined.

Findings of the study overall: Some TCR beta chains (164 of them) were listed as cytomegalovirus-associated.

Sequencing was done on a sample of PBMCs. The chain employs TRBV25-1 and TRBJ1-1; D remains ambiguous. This receptor was taken from a man aged 35 to 55 in good health and CMV-seropositive. The CDR3 spells CASSENLGVTEAFF. The CDR3 nucleotides read TGTGCCAGCAGTGAAAATTTGGGAGTAACTGAAGCTTTCTTT.